This T cell receptor (beta chain) was recovered during a study of T-cell memory formation after mild COVID-19 (TCRdb year 2021). General notes on the study: Most TCR sequence clusters were specific to one of the two donors. In a couple of donors, T-cell clones that expanded and contracted after mild COVID-19 were tracked by sequencing TCRalpha and TCRbeta repertoires over time. The cohort comprised two young, previously healthy adult volunteers, one female and one male. Results and caveats for the whole study, not just this receptor: Some responding clones were detected in pre-infection memory, which suggested that pre-existing cross-reactive memory T cells had joined the SARS-CoV-2 response. SARS-CoV-2 specificity of the second-wave clones peaking on day 37 was not confirmed. Clones contracting from day 15 to 85 had balanced CD4/CD8 phenotypes, while a second wave expanding from day 15 to 37 was biased towards CD4+. Only a couple of mild cases were covered by the study, and larger cohorts that include severe cases with pre-infection samples were considered necessary. Contracting CD4+ clones appeared mostly in the CM and EM memory subsets, whereas CD8+ clones were enriched in EMRA.

As for this clonotype: What this receptor recognizes is not known. Base qualities were left out, and no much larger clone turns up one base away.

Ficoll-Paque density gradient centrifugation was the method used to isolate PBMCs. These reads were obtained on an Illumina NovaSeq 6000. TCRalpha and TCRbeta cDNA libraries were constructed by 5'RACE with constant-segment primers, with sample barcodes and unique molecular identifiers being introduced. Trizol reagent was used to extract RNA from every sample. Libraries were amplified in two PCR steps, with a second sample barcode and Illumina TruSeq adapters added in the second step. Sequencing of the libraries was done on an Illumina NovaSeq, producing 2 x 150 bp paired-end reads. The study's processing was this. Reads were demultiplexed and collapsed into UMI-guided consensus sequences with migec v1.2.7. Using mixcr v2.1.11, UMI consensuses were aligned to TRA and TRB V and J templates and then assembled into clonotypes. A clonotype was counted as expanded or contracted only when both edgeR and NoisET called the clonotype significant, with the noise models trained on biological replicates. For edgeR calls, the cutoffs were a false discovery rate-adjusted p below 0.01 and a log2 fold-change threshold of 1. PCA with hierarchical clustering of max-normalized trajectories of the 1000 most abundant clonotypes was used as exploratory dynamics analysis. Each responding clone was given a CD4 or CD8 phenotype based on the CD4+ and CD8+ repertoires, which had been sequenced separately. TCRdb reprocessed the public reads (quality trimming at Q25 with fastp, clone calling with MiXCR) and kept in-frame beta chains. Identical CDR3 protein sequences are pooled into one entry, listed with their most common genes and DNA. The authors' filters were not applied to this entry. The sample yields 500,000 to 650,000 distinct CDR3 sequences; about 20% were counted once. The ten largest clones represent roughly 8.3% of the sample.

Sequences LGHDT (CDR1) and YNNKEL (CDR2) are obtained from the germline V gene (reference sequence). From V the trimming removes 1 base and from J it removes 9 bases, while the gene matches leave 6 bases of the junction unaccounted for. Reading from cysteine to phenylalanine, the CDR3 counts 14 amino acids. Only the CDR3 portion is preserved as DNA: 42 bases, with reading frame beginning at the first base. The rearranged chain carries TRBV3-1 and TRBJ2-4, and TRBD2 aligns with 7 junction nucleotides. This TCR was sampled from an adult woman who had mild COVID-19 (a few samples of this study predate the infection). The sample titles of this study are shuffled in the database, so cell type and time point are left out; the donor was told from shared clones. Sequenced: PBMCs or a T cell subset sorted from them (not recorded which). The DNA is as follows: TGTGCCAGCAGCCAAGCGACTAGCTCCGGCATTCAGTACTTC. Translation gives CASSQATSSGIQYF.